The sequence of this TCR beta chain was determined in a study of tumor and adjacent non-tumor tissue in lung cancer. Study in general: The cohort had 12 adenocarcinoma, 2 squamous cell and 1 small cell patients.

TCRbeta libraries were built with three rounds of nested PCR, modified from ARM-PCR. TCRdb reprocessed the multiplex PCR reads via MiXCR and lists one record per CDR3 protein. The sample holds about 86,000 distinct CDR3 sequences, more than 65% seen once. On this clonotype itself: What it binds is unknown. Lacking the conserved final phenylalanine or tryptophan, this CDR3 likely reflects a read error.

General observations from the study: Tumor repertoires had a smaller top 100 clone share than normal lung.

This sample's RNA came from whole unsorted tissue. Distant lung tissue was collected more than 3 cm away from the tumor edge. This CDR3 is 16 amino acids long. Germline CDR1 MNHEY, CDR2 SVGAGI. This sequence joins TRBV6-5 and TRBJ2-3, with 10 bases aligning to TRBD1. Source material: distant non-tumor lung tissue. This clonotype was obtained from a woman aged 45-65 years with non-small cell lung cancer. The CDR3: CAGSRGTGARTDTQYI. CDR3 sequence (DNA): TGTGCCGGCAGTCGCGGGACAGGGGCCCGCACAGATACGCAGTATATT.